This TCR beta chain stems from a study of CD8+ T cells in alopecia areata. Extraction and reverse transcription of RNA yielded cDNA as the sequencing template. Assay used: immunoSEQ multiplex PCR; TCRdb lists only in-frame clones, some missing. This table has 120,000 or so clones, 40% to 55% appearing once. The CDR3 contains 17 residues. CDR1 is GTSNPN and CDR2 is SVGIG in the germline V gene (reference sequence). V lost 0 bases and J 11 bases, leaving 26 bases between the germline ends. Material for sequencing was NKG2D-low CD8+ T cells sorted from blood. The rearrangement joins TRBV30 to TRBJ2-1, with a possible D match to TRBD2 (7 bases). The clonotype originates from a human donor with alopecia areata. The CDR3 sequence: CAWSVGGAKGTRGKQFF. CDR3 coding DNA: TGTGCCTGGAGTGTAGGGGGGGCCAAAGGCACTAGAGGAAAGCAGTTCTTC.